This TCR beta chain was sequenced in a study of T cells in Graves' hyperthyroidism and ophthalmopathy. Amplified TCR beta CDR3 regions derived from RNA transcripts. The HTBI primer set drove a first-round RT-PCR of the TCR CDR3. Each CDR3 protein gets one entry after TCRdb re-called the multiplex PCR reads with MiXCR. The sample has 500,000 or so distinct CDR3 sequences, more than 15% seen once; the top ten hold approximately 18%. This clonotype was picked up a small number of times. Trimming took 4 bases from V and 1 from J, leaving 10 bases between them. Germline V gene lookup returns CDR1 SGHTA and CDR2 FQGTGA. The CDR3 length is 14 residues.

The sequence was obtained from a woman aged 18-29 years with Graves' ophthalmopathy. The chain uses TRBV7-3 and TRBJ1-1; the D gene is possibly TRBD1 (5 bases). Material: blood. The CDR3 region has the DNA TGTGCCAGCAGCTCCACCGACAGGAACACTGAAGCTTTCTTT. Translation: CASSSTDRNTEAFF. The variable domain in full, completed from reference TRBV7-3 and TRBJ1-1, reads GAGVSQTPSNKVTEKGKYVELRCDPISGHTALYWYRQSLGQGPEFLIYFQGTGAADDSGLPNDRFFAVRPEGSVSTLKIQRTERGDSAVYLCASSSTDRNTEAFFGQGTRLTVV.